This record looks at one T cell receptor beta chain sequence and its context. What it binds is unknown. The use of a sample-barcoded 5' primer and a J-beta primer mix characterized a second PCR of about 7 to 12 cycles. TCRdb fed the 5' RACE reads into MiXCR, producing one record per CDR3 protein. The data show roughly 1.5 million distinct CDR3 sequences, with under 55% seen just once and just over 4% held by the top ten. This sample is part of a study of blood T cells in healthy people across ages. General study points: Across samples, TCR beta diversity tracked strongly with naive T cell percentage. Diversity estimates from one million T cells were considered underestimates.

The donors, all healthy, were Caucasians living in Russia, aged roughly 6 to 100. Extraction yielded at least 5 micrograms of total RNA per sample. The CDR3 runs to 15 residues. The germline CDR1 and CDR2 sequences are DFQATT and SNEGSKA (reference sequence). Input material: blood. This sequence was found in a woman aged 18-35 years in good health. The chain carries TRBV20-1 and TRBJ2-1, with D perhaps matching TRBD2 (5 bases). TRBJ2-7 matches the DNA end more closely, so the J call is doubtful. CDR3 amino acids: CSAPTGKSSYNEQYF. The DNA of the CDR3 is TGCAGTGCTCCTACCGGGAAGAGCTCCTACAATGAGCAGTACTTC.